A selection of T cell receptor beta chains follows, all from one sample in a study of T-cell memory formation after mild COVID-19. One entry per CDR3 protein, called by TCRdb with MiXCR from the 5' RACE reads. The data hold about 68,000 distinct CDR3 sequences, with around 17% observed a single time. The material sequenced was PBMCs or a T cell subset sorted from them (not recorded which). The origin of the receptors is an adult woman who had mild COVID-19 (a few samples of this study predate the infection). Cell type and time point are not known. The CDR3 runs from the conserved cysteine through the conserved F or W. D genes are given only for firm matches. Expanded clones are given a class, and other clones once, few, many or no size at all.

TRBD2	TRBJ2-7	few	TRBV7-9	CASSSGLGREEQYF	TGTGCCAGCAGCTCCGGCTTAGGGAGGGAAGAGCAGTACTTC
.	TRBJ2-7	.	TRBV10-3	CAISEPPADYEQYF	TGTGCCATCAGTGAGCCGCCGGCGGACTACGAGCAGTACTTC
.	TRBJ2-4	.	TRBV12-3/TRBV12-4	CASSPDGSLAKNIQYF	TGTGCCAGCAGTCCTGATGGGTCCTTAGCCAAAAACATTCAGTACTTC
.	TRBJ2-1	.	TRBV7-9	CASSSGVDDEQFF	TGTGCCAGCAGCTCCGGGGTGGACGATGAGCAGTTCTTC
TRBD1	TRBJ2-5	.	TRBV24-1	CATSDPWTGEETQYF	TGTGCCACCAGTGATCCCTGGACAGGGGAAGAGACCCAGTACTTC
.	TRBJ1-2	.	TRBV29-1	CSVEQGGNGYTF	TGCAGCGTTGAACAGGGTGGGAATGGCTACACCTTC
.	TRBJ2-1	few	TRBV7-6	CASSLVGGGEQFF	TGTGCCAGCAGCTTAGTCGGTGGAGGTGAGCAGTTCTTC
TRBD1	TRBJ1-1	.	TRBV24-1	CATSDGQGNTEAFF	TGTGCCACCAGTGATGGACAGGGGAACACTGAAGCTTTCTTT
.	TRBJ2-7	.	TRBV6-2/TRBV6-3	CASSRQTYEQYF	TGTGCCAGCAGTCGACAGACCTACGAGCAGTACTTC
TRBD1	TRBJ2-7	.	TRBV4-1	CASSHQTGVTYEQYF	TGCGCCAGCAGCCATCAGACAGGGGTCACCTACGAGCAGTACTTC
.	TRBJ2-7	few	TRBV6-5	CASSYGSAWEQYF	TGTGCCAGCAGTTACGGTTCAGCTTGGGAGCAGTACTTC
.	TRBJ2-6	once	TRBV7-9	CASSPLQGTSGANVLTF	TGTGCCAGCAGCCCGCTCCAGGGGACTTCTGGGGCCAACGTCCTGACTTTC
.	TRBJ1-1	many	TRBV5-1	CASSLDPGLVAFF	TGCGCCAGCAGCTTGGATCCCGGGTTGGTCGCTTTCTTT
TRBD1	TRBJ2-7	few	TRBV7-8	CASSSPGQSDYEQYF	TGTGCCAGCAGCTCACCGGGACAGTCAGACTACGAGCAGTACTTC
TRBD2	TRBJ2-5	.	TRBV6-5	CASSRIAGGYQETQYF	TGTGCCAGCAGTCGAATAGCGGGGGGGTACCAAGAGACCCAGTACTTC
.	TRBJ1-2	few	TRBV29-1	CSVERDYGYTF	TGCAGCGTCGAACGGGACTATGGCTACACCTTC
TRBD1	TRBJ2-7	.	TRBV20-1	CSARDRAYYEQYF	TGCAGTGCCCGGGACAGGGCCTACTACGAGCAGTACTTC
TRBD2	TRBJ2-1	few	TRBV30	CAWSLPSGSYNEQFF	TGTGCCTGGAGTTTGCCTAGCGGGAGCTACAATGAGCAGTTCTTC
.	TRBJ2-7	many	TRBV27	CASSLANSNSYEQYF	TGTGCCAGCAGTTTAGCGAACAGTAACTCCTACGAGCAGTACTTC
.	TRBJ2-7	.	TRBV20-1	CSAPGPSLGEQYF	TGCAGTGCCCCGGGGCCCTCGTTAGGTGAGCAGTACTTC
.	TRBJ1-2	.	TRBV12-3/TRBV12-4	CASNPRLGGGYTF	TGTGCCAGCAACCCAAGGTTGGGGGGAGGCTACACCTTC
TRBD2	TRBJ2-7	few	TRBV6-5	CASSYGAGDGELYF	TGTGCCAGCAGTTACGGGGCGGGGGATGGGGAACTGTACTTC
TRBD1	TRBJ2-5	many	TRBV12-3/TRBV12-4	CASSSQTGLETQYF	TGTGCCAGCAGTTCCCAGACAGGGTTAGAGACCCAGTACTTC
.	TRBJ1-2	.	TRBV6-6	CASSGDSLTNYGYTF	TGTGCCAGCAGCGGCGACAGCCTAACTAACTATGGCTACACCTTC
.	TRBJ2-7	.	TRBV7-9	CASSSSRVPYEQYF	TGTGCCAGCAGCTCAAGCAGGGTTCCCTACGAGCAGTACTTC
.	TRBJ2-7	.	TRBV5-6	CASSSVLEAGEYF	TGTGCCAGCAGCAGTGTACTAGAGGCAGGGGAGTACTTC
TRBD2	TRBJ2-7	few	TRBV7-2	CASNPSGGLGEQYF	TGTGCCAGTAATCCGTCGGGGGGGCTAGGAGAGCAGTACTTC
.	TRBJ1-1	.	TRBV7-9	CASTSSNTEAFF	TGTGCCTCGACCTCGTCGAACACTGAAGCTTTCTTT
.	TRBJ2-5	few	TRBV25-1	CASSAAAGLWIQYF	TGTGCCAGCAGTGCGGCGGCCGGTCTATGGATCCAGTACTTC
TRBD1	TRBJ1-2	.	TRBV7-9	CASSTGQAVTF	TGTGCCAGCAGTACGGGACAGGCGGTCACCTTC
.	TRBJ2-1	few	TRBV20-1	CSSRGGGYFDEQFF	TGCAGTTCAAGGGGAGGCGGGTATTTTGATGAGCAGTTCTTC
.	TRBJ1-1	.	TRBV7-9	CASSLVEAFF	TGTGCCAGCAGCTTAGTAGAAGCTTTCTTT
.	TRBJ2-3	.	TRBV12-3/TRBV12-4	CASSFPRGRTWRSTDTQYF	TGTGCCAGCAGTTTCCCGAGGGGCAGAACATGGAGGAGCACAGATACGCAGTATTTT
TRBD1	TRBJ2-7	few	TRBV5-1	CASSYAFGTGGSYEQYF	TGCGCCAGCAGCTACGCCTTCGGGACAGGGGGTTCCTACGAGCAGTACTTC
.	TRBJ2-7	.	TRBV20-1	CSARDPQGTYEQYF	TGCAGTGCTAGAGACCCACAGGGAACCTACGAGCAGTACTTC
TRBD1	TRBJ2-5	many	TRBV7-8	CASSGDREQETQYF	TGTGCCAGCAGCGGGGACAGGGAACAAGAGACCCAGTACTTC
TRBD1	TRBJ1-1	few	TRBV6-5	CASSSPKTGAMNTEAFF	TGTGCCAGCAGTTCCCCCAAGACAGGGGCGATGAACACTGAAGCTTTCTTT
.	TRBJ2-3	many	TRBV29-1	CSVGGPVTDTQYF	TGCAGCGTTGGTGGCCCGGTCACAGATACGCAGTATTTT
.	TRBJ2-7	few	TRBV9	CASSVEGDTEYEQYF	TGTGCCAGCAGCGTAGAGGGGGACACTGAATACGAGCAGTACTTC
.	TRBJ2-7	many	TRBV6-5	CASSYSAGTSYEQYF	TGTGCCAGCAGTTACTCGGCCGGGACCTCCTACGAGCAGTACTTC
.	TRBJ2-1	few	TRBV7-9	CASSLDLRGQSSYNEQFF	TGTGCCAGCAGCTTAGATTTAAGGGGCCAGAGCTCCTACAATGAGCAGTTCTTC
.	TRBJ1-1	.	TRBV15	CATSRLLGRDTEAFF	TGTGCCACCAGCCGACTTTTGGGGCGGGACACTGAAGCTTTCTTT